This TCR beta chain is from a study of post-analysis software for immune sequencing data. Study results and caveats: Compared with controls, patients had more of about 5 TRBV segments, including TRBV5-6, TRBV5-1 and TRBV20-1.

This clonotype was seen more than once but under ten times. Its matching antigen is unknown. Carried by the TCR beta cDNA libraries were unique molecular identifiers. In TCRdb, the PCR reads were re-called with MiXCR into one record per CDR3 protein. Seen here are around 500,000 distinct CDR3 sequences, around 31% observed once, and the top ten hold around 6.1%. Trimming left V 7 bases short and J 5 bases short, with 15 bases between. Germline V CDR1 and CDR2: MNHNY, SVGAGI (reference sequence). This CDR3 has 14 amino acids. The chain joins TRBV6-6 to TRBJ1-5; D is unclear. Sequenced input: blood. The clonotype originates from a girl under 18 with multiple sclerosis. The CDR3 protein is CASIYSDVDQPQHF. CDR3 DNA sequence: TGTGCCAGCATATATAGTGACGTAGATCAGCCCCAGCATTTT.